The entry below gives a single TCR beta chain sequence along with its context. This clonotype was detected many times. Its antigen remains undetermined. No base quality information exists; no much larger clone differs at one position. The record originates from a study of regulatory T cells in long-lasting Graves disease (dated by TCRdb to 2020 to 2022). Regarding the complete study: Patients with newly diagnosed Graves' disease had been on antithyroid drugs for under 3 months. TCR sequencing covered around 13 persistent and around 20 newly diagnosed Graves' disease patients, around 33 samples in total. The study was registered as a clinical trial and conducted in China. Persistent Graves' disease patients were compared with newly diagnosed Graves' disease patients by peripheral blood TCR sequencing and RNA sequencing. Study-wide conclusions, independent of this receptor: A larger number of public clonotypes was shared among persistent patients (around 3,000) than among newly diagnosed patients (approximately 1,000). Compared with newly diagnosed patients, patients with persistent Graves' disease had lower TCR Shannon entropy and fewer highly expanded clones, which suggests clonal expansion. Because the primary lesion, thyroid tissue, could not be accessed, the study looked at peripheral blood alone. Persistent disease showed preferential use of TRBV28, TRBJ1-2 and TRBJ2-5, whereas newly diagnosed disease favored TRBV20-1 and TRBJ2-1. As a limitation, the authors acknowledged that the small sample size may reduce accuracy. Sequencing and analysis were restricted to the TCR beta chain.

According to the study, the label for this sample's time point signals: newly diagnosed GD, antithyroid drugs for less than 3 months. For both TCR sequencing and RNA sequencing, RNA was extracted from PBMCs using TRIzol. The diagnosis of Graves' disease was made according to American Thyroid Association guidelines. Recruitment of patients was carried out at an endocrinology department in Xi'an, China. Each patient gave roughly 10 milliliters of peripheral blood, collected in an EDTA anticoagulant tube. Ficoll Paque Plus density gradient separation was used to isolate PBMCs, and no further T cell sorting was performed. RNA quality was checked with an Agilent 2100 Bioanalyzer and agarose gel, and concentration with a NanoDrop 2000. Library construction relied on multiplex PCR. Sequencing relied on an Illumina HiSeq 4000. TCR beta libraries were built with iRepertoire HTBI primers and Arm-PCR amplification of CDR3 regions. Gel purification was performed on PCR products prior to sequencing. Processing in the source paper ran as follows. Gene usage analysis of CDR3 amino acid clonotypes relied on the 55 to 80 TRBV and 12 to 15 TRBJ segments identified across samples. Filtered high-quality paired reads were merged into contigs using COPE and FqMerger. Contigs were aligned with BLAST to IMGT TRBV, TRBD and TRBJ reference genes, and CDR3 was defined per IMGT. Clonotypes above 0.1% frequency were classified as highly expanded clones. Repertoire diversity was measured by Shannon entropy, and V-J evenness by the Gini coefficient. Public clonotypes were defined as clonotypes shared by more than one individual. The public reads were run again by TCRdb, first through fastp at Q25 and then through MiXCR, and only productive beta chains were kept. Every CDR3 protein is listed once, alongside the most common genes and DNA of its rows. The V and J calls shown here were made by TCRdb, not taken from the authors' results. The sample table lists 500,000 or so distinct CDR3 sequences, 15% to 20% of them with a count of one. Jointly, the top ten make up about 25% of the sample.

At the junction V is shortened by 2 bases and J by 6 bases; bases outside the gene matches: 4. CDR1 and CDR2, per the germline V gene, are MNHNS and SASEGT. The CDR3 spans 14 residues, from the cysteine through the phenylalanine. Only the CDR3 part of the read is kept: 42 bases, read in frame from the first base. The data were also submitted as part of a second study, on T cells in Graves' hyperthyroidism and ophthalmopathy. The second study also describes: Stable Graves' hyperthyroidism was defined as no progression to ophthalmopathy during 18 months of follow-up. Hyperthyroidism patients were aged 18 to 65 years and newly diagnosed, with disease duration of less than 2 months. Any patient with an uncontrolled infection, another autoimmune disease, pregnancy or lactation was excluded. Diagnoses were established on the basis of clinical symptoms, serum thyroxine and TRAb, thyroid ultrasound, and orbital computed tomography. For the first round of RT-PCR on the TCR CDR3, the HTBI primer set was used together with the Qiagen OneStep RT-PCR kit. Most expanded thyroid clonotypes (frequency above 0.001) were also detected in blood, suggesting blood repertoires may reflect thyroid immune responses. A model built on a 13 V-J signature distinguished ophthalmopathy from stable hyperthyroidism, reaching over 85% sensitivity and around 81% specificity in cross-validation and 80%/75% in testing. In validation, the model predicted progression to ophthalmopathy a median of around 6.5 months before onset, with over 60% sensitivity and almost 75% specificity. TCR V-J signatures able to tell the groups apart were searched for in a discovery cohort of 90 to 100 patients, of whom more than 40 had Graves' ophthalmopathy and roughly 59 had stable Graves' hyperthyroidism. Prospective prediction of ophthalmopathy was tested in an independent validation cohort consisting of 18 hyperthyroidism patients and some 15 patients who later progressed to ophthalmopathy. The 85 to 100 discovery patients were randomly split 7:3 into training and test sets. The study also compared thyroid tissue and blood T-cell repertoires from a handful of Graves' hyperthyroidism patients. Once sampling was done, hyperthyroidism patients were given methimazole at a starting dose of 30 mg daily, whereas ophthalmopathy patients were given high-dose intravenous methylprednisolone. Libraries were constructed in a second round of multiplex PCR, after which size selection and purification were performed. Sequencing of the libraries was done on an Illumina HiSeq2000 using paired-end 100 bp reads. SOAPnuke was used to process the raw data, throwing out any read that contained adapters or uncalled bases, had a mean Phred below 15, or lacked an exact constant-primer or identifier match. High-quality paired reads were merged using COPE v1.2.5, and each unique nucleotide sequence was defined as a clonotype. MiTCR v1.1 was used to align the clonotypes against IMGT TRBV, TRBD and TRBJ reference segments. Only V-J combinations with frequency above 0.0001, covering 99% to 99.2% of repertoires, were analysed. A TCS score was defined as the ratio between F50 (clonal expansion) and ExV (chaos), using BLOSUM62-based TCRdist between CDR3 peptides within each V-J. Welch's t-statistics and random forest reduced roughly 530 V-J features to 10 to 15, which were used in a naive Bayes classifier (R e1071). No statistical method was used to fix the sample size in advance, and group allocation was not hidden from the investigators. The paper reports TCR Vbeta CDR3 sequencing of about 140 peripheral blood samples: under 45 ophthalmopathy, under 85 hyperthyroidism and around 17 progressor patients.

The sequences come from peripheral blood mononuclear cells (PBMCs), collected at new diagnosis, from a patient treated with antithyroid drugs. The rearrangement joined TRBV6-1 to TRBJ2-7; 10 central bases correspond to TRBD2. The receptor's source is a woman aged 40-65 years with Graves disease. Donor details come from another sample of the same person, matched by shared clones. The nucleotide sequence reads as follows: TGTGCCAGCAGTGAACCTAGCGGGGGTACCGAGCAGTACTTC. The resulting protein is CASSEPSGGTEQYF.